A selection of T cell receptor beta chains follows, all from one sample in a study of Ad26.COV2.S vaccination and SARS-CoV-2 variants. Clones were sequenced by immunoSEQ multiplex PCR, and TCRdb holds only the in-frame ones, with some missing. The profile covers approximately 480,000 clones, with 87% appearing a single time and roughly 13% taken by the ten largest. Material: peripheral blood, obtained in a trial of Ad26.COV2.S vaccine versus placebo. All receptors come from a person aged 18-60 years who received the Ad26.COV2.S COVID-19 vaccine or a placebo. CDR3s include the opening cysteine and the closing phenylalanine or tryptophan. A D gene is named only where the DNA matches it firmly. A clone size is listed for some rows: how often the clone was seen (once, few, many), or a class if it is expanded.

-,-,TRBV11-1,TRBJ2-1,CASSLEFSYNEQFF,TGTGCCAGCAGCTTAGAGTTCTCCTACAATGAGCAGTTCTTC
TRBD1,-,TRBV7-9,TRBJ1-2,CASSSAGTGGGYTF,TGTGCCAGCAGCTCGGCCGGGACAGGGGGTGGCTACACCTTC
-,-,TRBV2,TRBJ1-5,CASTAGPFSNQPQHF,TGTGCCAGCACAGCGGGGCCTTTTAGCAATCAGCCCCAGCATTTT
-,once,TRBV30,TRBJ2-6,CAWSASSGANVLTF,TGTGCCTGGAGCGCAAGCTCTGGGGCCAACGTCCTGACTTTC
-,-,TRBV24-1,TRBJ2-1,CATSDRTAGQLNEQFF,TGTGCCACCAGTGATCGGACCGCCGGGCAGTTGAATGAGCAGTTCTTC
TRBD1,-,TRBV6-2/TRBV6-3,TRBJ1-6,CASSSPGQGYSPLHF,TGTGCCAGCAGCTCCCCGGGACAGGGATATTCACCCCTCCACTTT
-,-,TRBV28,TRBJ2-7,CASSPFGGSSYEQYF,TGTGCCAGCAGTCCCTTTGGGGGGTCCTCCTACGAGCAGTACTTC
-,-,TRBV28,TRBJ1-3,CASSFYGPSSGNTIYF,TGTGCCAGCAGTTTCTATGGACCCAGCTCTGGAAACACCATATATTTT
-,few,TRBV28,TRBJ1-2,CASSLEVLANYGYTF,TGTGCCAGCAGTTTAGAGGTATTAGCTAACTATGGCTACACCTTC
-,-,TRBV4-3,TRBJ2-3,CASSQEAYSSTDTQYF,TGCGCCAGCAGCCAAGAGGCCTACTCTAGCACAGATACGCAGTATTTT
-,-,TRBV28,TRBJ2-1,CASRSAKTLNEQFF,TGTGCCAGCCGCTCAGCGAAAACCCTTAATGAGCAGTTCTTC
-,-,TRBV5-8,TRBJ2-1,CASSFHEQFF,TGTGCCAGCAGCTTCCATGAGCAGTTCTTC
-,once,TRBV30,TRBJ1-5,CAWSEGGQPQHF,TGTGCCTGGAGTGAGGGAGGACAGCCCCAGCATTTT
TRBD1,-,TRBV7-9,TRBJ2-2,CASSFGTGGGELFF,TGTGCCAGCAGCTTCGGGACAGGGGGCGGGGAGCTGTTTTTT
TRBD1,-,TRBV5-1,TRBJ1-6,CASSLAGQGYNSPLHF,TGCGCCAGCAGCTTGGCCGGACAGGGCTACAATTCACCCCTCCACTTT
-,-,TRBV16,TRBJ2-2,CASSQLPNTGELFF,TGTGCCAGCAGCCAATTGCCTAACACCGGGGAGCTGTTTTTT
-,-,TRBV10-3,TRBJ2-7,CATPAPHSYF,TGTGCCACCCCGGCCCCCCACTCGTACTTC
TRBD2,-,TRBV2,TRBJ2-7,CASRTSGPSEQYF,TGTGCCAGCCGGACTAGCGGCCCCTCCGAGCAGTACTTC
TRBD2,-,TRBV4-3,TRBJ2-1,CASSQDRSGRNNEQFF,TGCGCCAGCAGCCAAGATCGTAGCGGGAGGAACAATGAGCAGTTCTTC
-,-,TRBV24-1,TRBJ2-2,CATGDINLGELFF,TGTGCCACCGGCGACATCAACCTCGGGGAGCTGTTTTTT
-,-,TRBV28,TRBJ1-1,CASSLFGGDTEAFF,TGTGCCAGCAGTTTATTCGGGGGGGACACTGAAGCTTTCTTT
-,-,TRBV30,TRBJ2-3,CAWSGESTDTQYF,TGTGCCTGGAGTGGGGAAAGCACAGATACGCAGTATTTT
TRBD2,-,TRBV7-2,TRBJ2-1,CASSTTSGIWYNEQFF,TGTGCCAGCAGCACGACTAGCGGGATCTGGTACAATGAGCAGTTCTTC
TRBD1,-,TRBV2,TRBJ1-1,CAKVGQGFSDTEAFF,TGTGCCAAAGTCGGACAGGGTTTTTCTGACACTGAAGCTTTCTTT
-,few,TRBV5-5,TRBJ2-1,CASSLAWTLSYNEQFF,TGTGCCAGCAGCTTGGCCTGGACACTTTCCTACAATGAGCAGTTCTTC
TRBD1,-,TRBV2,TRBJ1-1,CASSEAPPGQGNTEAFF,TGTGCCAGCAGTGAAGCGCCGCCGGGACAGGGTAACACTGAAGCTTTCTTT